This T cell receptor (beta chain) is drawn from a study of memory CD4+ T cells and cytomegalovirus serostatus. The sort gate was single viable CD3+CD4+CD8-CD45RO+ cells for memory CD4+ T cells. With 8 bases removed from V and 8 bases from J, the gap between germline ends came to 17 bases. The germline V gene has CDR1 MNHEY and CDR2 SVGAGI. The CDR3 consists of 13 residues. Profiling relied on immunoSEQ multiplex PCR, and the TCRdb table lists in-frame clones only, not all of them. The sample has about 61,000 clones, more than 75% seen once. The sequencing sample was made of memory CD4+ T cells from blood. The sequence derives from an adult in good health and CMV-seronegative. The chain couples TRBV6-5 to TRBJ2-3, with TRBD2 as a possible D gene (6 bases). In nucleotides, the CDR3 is TGTGCCAGCCGACGCGGGGTACTAGCTACGCAGTATTTT. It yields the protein CASRRGVLATQYF.